This T cell receptor (beta chain) came from a study of blood T cell repertoires in COVID-19. Study at large: Sites in the United States, Italy and Spain provided acute and convalescent COVID-19 samples. T cells, B-cell-depleted T cells, or PBMCs provided the cDNA or gDNA that served as material.

CDR3 length: 12 amino acids. The junction had 3 bases not matched to a gene; V was cut back by 6 bases and J by 5 bases. The germline CDR1 and CDR2 sequences are SGHRS and YFSETQ. Clones were read by immunoSEQ multiplex PCR, and TCRdb kept only the in-frame ones, dropping some. The data hold 150,000 or so clones, with about 85% observed a single time. This sequence was found in a human donor in a cohort sampled during active COVID-19. The rearrangement joins TRBV5-1 to TRBJ1-1; 8 bases fit TRBD1. The sample consisted of peripheral blood. The CDR3 region is CASTDRGTEAFF. DNA for the CDR3: TGCGCCAGCACCGACAGGGGTACTGAAGCTTTCTTT.